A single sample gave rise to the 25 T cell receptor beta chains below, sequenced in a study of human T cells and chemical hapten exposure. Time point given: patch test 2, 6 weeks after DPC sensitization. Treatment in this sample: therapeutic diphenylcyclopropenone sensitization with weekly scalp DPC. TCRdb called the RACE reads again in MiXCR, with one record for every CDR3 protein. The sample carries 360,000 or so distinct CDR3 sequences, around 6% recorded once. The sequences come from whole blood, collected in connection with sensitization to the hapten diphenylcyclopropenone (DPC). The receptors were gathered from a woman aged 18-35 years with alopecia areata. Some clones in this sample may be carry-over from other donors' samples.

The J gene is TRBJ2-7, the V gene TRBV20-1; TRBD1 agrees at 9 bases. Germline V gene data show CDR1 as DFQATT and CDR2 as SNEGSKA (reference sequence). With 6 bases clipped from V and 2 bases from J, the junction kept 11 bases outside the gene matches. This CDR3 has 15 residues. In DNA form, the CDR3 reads TGCAGTGCAAGGGGATCCGGGACAGGGACCTACGAGCAGTACTTC. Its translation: CSARGSGTGTYEQYF.

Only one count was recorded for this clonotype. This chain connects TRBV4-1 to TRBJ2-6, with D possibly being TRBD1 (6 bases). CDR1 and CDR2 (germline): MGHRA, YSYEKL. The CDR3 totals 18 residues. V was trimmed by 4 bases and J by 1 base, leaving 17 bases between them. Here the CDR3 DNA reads TGCGCCAGCAGCCGATCGACAGGTGGGGCTTCTGGGGCCAACGTCCTGACTTTC. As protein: CASSRSTGGASGANVLTF.

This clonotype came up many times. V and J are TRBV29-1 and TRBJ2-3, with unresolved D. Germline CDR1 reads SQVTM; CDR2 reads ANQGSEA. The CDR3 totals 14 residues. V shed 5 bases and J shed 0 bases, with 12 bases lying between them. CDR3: CSVFPADSTDTQYF. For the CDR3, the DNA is TGCAGCGTTTTCCCCGCAGATAGCACAGATACGCAGTATTTT.

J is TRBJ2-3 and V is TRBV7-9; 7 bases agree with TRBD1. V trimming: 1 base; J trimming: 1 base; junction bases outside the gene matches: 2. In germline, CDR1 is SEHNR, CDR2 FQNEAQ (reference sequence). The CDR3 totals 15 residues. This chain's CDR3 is CASSLVTGGTDTQYF. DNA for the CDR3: TGTGCCAGCAGCTTAGTTACAGGGGGCACAGATACGCAGTATTTT.

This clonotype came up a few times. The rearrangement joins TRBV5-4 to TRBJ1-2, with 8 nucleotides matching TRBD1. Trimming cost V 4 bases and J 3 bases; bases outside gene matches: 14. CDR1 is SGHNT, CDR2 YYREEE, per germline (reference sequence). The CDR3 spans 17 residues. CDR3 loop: CASSPDPRQGSHYGYTF. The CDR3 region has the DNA TGTGCCAGCAGCCCTGACCCGCGACAGGGGTCGCACTATGGCTACACCTTC.

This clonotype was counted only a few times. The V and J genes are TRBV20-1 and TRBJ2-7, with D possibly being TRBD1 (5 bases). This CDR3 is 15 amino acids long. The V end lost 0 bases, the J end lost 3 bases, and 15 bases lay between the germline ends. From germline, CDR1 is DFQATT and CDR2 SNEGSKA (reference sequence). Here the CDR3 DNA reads TGCAGTGCTAGAGAGTTTGTAGGGGCCAACTACGAGCAGTACTTC. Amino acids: CSAREFVGANYEQYF.

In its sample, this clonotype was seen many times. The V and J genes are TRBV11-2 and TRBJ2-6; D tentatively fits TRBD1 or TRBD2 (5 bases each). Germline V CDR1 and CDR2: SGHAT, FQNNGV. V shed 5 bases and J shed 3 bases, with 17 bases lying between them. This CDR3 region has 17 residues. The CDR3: CASSPRGGSYGANVLTF. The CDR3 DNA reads TGTGCCAGCAGCCCACGGGGCGGATCTTATGGGGCCAACGTCCTGACTTTC.

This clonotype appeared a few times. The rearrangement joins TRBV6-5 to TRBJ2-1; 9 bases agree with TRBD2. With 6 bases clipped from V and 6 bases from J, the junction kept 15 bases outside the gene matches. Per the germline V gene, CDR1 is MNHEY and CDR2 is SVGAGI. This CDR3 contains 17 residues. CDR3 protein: CASSPGPGGGAVNEQFF. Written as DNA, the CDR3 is TGTGCCAGCAGCCCAGGACCAGGCGGGGGGGCCGTCAATGAGCAGTTCTTC.

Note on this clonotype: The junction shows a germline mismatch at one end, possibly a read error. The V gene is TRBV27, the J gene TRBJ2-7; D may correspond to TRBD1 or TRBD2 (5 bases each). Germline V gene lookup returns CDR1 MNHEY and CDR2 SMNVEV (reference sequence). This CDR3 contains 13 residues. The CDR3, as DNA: TGTGCCAGCAGTTTGTCCTTCGGGGACCTCGCGTTTTTC. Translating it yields CASSLSFGDLAFF.

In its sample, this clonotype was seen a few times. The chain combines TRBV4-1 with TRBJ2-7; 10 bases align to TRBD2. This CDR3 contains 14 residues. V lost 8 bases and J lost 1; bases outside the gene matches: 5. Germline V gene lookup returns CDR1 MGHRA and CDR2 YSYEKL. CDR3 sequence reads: CASATSGVSYEQYF. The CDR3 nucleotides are TGCGCCAGCGCCACTAGCGGGGTTTCCTACGAGCAGTACTTC.

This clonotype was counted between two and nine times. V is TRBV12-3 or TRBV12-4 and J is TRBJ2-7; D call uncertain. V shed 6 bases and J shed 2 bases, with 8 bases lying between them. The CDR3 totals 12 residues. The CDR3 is CASSSIAYEQYF. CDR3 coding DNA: TGTGCCAGCAGCTCCATTGCCTACGAGCAGTACTTC.

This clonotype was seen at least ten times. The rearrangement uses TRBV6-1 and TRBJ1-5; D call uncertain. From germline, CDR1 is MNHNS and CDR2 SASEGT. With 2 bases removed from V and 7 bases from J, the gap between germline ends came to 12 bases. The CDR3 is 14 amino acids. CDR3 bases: TGTGCCAGCAGTGAACAGTCAGAGGCACAGCCCCAGCATTTT. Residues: CASSEQSEAQPQHF.

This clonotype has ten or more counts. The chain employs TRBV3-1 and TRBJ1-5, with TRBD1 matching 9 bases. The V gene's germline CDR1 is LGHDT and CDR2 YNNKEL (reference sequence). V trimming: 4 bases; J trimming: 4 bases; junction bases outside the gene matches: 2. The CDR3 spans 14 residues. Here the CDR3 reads CASSRDRENQPQHF. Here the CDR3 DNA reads TGTGCCAGCAGCCGGGACAGGGAGAATCAGCCCCAGCATTTT.

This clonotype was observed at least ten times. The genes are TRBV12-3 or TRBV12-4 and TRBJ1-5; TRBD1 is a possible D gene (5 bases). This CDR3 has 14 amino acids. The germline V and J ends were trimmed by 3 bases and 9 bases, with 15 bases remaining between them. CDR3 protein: CASSFDRGVVPQHF. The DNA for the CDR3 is TGTGCCAGCAGTTTTGATAGGGGCGTCGTGCCCCAGCATTTT.

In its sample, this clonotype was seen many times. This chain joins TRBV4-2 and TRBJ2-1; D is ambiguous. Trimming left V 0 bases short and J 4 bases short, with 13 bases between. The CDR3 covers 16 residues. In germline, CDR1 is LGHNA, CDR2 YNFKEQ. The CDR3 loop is CASSQDGQFLYNEQFF. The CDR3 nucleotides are TGTGCCAGCAGCCAAGATGGCCAGTTCCTTTACAATGAGCAGTTCTTC.

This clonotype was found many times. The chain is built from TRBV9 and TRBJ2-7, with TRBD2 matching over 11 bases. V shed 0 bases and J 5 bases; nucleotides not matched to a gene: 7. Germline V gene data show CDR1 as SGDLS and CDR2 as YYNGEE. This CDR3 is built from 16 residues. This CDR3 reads CASSVALAGGWNEQYF. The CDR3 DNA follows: TGTGCCAGCAGCGTAGCCCTAGCGGGGGGCTGGAACGAGCAGTACTTC.

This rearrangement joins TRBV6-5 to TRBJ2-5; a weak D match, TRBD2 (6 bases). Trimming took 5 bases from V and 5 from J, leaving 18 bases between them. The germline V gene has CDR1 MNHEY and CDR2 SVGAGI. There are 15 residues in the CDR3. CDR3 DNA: TGTGCCAGCAGTGAGACTAGACACCCCCGGGAGACCCAGTACTTC. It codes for CASSETRHPRETQYF.

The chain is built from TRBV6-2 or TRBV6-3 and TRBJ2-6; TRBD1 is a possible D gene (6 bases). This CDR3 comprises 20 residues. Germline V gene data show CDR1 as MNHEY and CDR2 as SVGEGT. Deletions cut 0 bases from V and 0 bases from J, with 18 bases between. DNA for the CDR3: TGTGCCAGCAGTTACTCCAGGTCGCCAGGGGTGAGCTCTGGGGCCAACGTCCTGACTTTC. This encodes CASSYSRSPGVSSGANVLTF.

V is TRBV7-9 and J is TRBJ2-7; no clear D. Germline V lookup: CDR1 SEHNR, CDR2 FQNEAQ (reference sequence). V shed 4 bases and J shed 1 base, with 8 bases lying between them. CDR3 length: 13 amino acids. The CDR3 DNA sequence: TGTGCCAGCAGCTCGGTCATTTCCTACGAGCAGTACTTC. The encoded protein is CASSSVISYEQYF.

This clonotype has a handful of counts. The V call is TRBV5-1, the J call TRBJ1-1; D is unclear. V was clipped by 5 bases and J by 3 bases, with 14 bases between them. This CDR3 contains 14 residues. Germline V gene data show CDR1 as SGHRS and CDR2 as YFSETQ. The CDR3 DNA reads TGCGCCAGCAGGACAAGGGAAGGGCACACTGAAGCTTTCTTT. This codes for CASRTREGHTEAFF.

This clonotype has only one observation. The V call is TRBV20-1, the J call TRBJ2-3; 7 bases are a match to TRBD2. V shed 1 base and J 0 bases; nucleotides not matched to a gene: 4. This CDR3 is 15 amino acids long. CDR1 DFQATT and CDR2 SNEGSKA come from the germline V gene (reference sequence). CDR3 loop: CSARGPSGSTDTQYF. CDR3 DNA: TGCAGTGCTAGAGGTCCTAGCGGAAGCACAGATACGCAGTATTTT.

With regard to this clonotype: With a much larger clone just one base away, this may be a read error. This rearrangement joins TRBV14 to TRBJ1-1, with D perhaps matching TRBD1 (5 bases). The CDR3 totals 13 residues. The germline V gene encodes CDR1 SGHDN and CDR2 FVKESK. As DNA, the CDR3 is TGTGTCACCCGGCGGGGGACGAACACTGAAGCTTTCTTT. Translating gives CVTRRGTNTEAFF.

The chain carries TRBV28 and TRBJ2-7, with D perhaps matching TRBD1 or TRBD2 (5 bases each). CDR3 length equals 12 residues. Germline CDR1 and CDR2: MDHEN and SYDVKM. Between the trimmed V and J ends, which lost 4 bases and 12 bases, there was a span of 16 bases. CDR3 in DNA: TGTGCCAGCAGTTCTCCCGGGACCTATTCGTACTTC. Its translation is CASSSPGTYSYF.

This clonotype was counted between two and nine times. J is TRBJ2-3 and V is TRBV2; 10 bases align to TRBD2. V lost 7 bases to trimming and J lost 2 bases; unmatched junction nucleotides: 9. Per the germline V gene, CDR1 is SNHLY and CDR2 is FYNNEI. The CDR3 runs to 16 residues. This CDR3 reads CASTIIAGGPTDTQYF. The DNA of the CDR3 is TGTGCCAGCACCATAATAGCGGGGGGTCCCACAGATACGCAGTATTTT.

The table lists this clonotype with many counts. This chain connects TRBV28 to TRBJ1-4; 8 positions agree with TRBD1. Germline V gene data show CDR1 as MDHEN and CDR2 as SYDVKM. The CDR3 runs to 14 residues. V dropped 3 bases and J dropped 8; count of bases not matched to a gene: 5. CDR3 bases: TGTGCCAGCAGTTTGACAGGGGAGGGAGAAAAACTGTTTTTT. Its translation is CASSLTGEGEKLFF.